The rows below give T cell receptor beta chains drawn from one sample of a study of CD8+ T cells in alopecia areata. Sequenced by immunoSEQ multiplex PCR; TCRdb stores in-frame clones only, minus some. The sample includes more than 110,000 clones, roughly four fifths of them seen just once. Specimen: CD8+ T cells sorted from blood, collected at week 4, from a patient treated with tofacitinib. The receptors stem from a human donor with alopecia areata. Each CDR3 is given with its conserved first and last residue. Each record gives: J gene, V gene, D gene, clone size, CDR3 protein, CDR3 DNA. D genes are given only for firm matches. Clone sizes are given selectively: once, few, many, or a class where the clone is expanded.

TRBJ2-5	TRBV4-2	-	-	CASSHGTLQETQYF	TGTGCCAGCAGCCACGGGACTCTTCAAGAGACCCAGTACTTC
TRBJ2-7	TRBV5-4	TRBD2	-	CASSLGLAGSYEQYF	TGTGCCAGCAGCTTGGGACTAGCGGGGTCCTACGAGCAGTACTTC
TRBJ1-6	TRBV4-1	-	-	CASSQETQPYSPLHF	TGCGCCAGCAGCCAGGAGACCCAGCCCTATTCACCCCTCCACTTT
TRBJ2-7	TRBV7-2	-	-	CASSSYMGERGSYEQYF	TGTGCCAGCAGCTCATATATGGGGGAAAGGGGATCCTACGAGCAGTACTTC
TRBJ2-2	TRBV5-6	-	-	CASSPSGELFF	TGTGCCAGCAGCCCATCCGGGGAGCTGTTTTTT
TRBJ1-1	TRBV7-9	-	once	CASGDTEAFF	TGTGCCAGCGGCGACACTGAAGCTTTCTTT
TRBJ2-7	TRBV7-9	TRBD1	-	CASSFPGGYEQYF	TGTGCCAGCAGCTTCCCAGGGGGCTACGAGCAGTACTTC
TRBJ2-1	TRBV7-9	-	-	CASSLVGTGNEQFF	TGTGCCAGCAGCTTAGTGGGCACTGGCAATGAGCAGTTCTTC
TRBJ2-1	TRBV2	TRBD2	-	CASSESGGSYNEQFF	TGTGCCAGCAGTGAGAGCGGGGGCTCCTACAATGAGCAGTTCTTC
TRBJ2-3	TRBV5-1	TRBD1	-	CASRDRGAWDTQYF	TGCGCCAGCCGGGACAGGGGGGCGTGGGATACGCAGTATTTT
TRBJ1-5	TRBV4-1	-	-	CASSQEEGNFDQPQHF	TGCGCCAGCAGCCAAGAAGAAGGGAACTTCGATCAGCCCCAGCATTTT
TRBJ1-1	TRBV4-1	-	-	CASSRSGSGTEAFF	TGCGCCAGCAGCCGCTCAGGGAGTGGCACTGAAGCTTTCTTT
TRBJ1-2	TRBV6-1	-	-	CASGPDQRTHTF	TGTGCCAGCGGCCCTGATCAGCGGACCCACACCTTC
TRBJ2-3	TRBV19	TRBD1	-	CASKQGAQESTDTQYF	TGTGCCAGTAAACAGGGGGCGCAGGAAAGCACAGATACGCAGTATTTT
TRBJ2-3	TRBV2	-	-	CASSDNRSTDTQYF	TGTGCCAGCAGTGACAATCGCAGCACAGATACGCAGTATTTT
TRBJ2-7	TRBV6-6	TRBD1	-	CASRQGSYEQYF	TGTGCCAGCAGACAGGGGAGCTACGAGCAGTACTTC
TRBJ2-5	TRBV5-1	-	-	CARETKQGKETQYF	TGCGCCAGAGAAACTAAACAGGGAAAAGAGACCCAGTACTTC
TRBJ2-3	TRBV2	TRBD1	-	CAATGQGSTDTQYF	TGTGCCGCAACGGGACAGGGAAGCACAGATACGCAGTATTTT
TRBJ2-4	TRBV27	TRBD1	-	CASSPSRETGRTIQYF	TGTGCCAGCAGTCCATCCAGGGAGACAGGGCGTACCATTCAGTACTTC
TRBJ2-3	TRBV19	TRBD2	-	CASSASGGAGTQYF	TGTGCCAGTAGTGCTAGCGGGGGGGCAGGGACGCAGTATTTT
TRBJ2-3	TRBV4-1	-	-	CASSLTGMWDTDTQYF	TGCGCCAGCAGCCTTACAGGGATGTGGGACACAGATACGCAGTATTTT
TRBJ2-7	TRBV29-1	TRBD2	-	CSVGLAGGPEQYF	TGCAGCGTCGGACTAGCGGGGGGGCCCGAGCAGTACTTC
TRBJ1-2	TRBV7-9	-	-	CASSSRKGYGYTF	TGTGCCAGCAGCAGCCGAAAGGGCTATGGCTACACCTTC
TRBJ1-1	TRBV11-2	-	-	CASSSTGPNTEAFF	TGTGCCAGCAGCTCGACAGGCCCGAACACTGAAGCTTTCTTT
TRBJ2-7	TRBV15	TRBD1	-	CATSPGGTGGREQYF	TGTGCCACCAGCCCTGGTGGGACAGGGGGCAGGGAGCAGTACTTC
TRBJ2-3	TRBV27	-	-	CASSLSLQTDTQYF	TGTGCCAGCAGTTTATCTCTCCAGACAGATACGCAGTATTTT
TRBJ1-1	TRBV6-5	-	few	CASSYQGLGTEAFF	TGTGCCAGCAGTTACCAAGGGTTAGGGACTGAAGCTTTCTTT
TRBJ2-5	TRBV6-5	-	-	CASSYDGREYF	TGTGCCAGCAGTTACGATGGAAGGGAGTACTTC
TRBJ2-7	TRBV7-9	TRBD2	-	CASSPIPGGVESYEQYF	TGTGCCAGCAGCCCCATCCCGGGAGGTGTAGAATCCTACGAGCAGTACTTC
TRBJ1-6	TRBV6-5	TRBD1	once	CASSYSNDRAHSPLHF	TGTGCCAGCAGTTACTCGAACGACAGGGCGCATTCACCCCTCCACTTT